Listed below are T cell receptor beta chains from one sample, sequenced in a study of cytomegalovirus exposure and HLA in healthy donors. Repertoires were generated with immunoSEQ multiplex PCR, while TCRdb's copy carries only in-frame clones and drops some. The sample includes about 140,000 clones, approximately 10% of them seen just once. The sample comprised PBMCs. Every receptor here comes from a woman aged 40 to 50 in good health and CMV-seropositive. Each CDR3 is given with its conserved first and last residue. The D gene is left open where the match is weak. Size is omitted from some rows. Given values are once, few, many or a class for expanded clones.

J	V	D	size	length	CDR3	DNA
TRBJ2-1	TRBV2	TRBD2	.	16	CASSATSGGSYNEQFF	TGTGCCAGCAGTGCGACTAGCGGGGGCTCCTACAATGAGCAGTTCTTC
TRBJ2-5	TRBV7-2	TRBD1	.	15	CASSLGQGGMETQYF	TGTGCCAGCAGCTTAGGACAGGGGGGGATGGAGACCCAGTACTTC
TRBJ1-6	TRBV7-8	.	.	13	CASSSGGVSPLHF	TGTGCCAGCAGCTCTGGAGGGGTTTCACCCCTCCACTTT
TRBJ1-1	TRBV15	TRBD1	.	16	CATSVHPRGRDTEAFF	TGTGCCACCAGCGTCCACCCCAGGGGGCGGGACACTGAAGCTTTCTTT
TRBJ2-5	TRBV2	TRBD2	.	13	CASSGDSGETQYF	TGTGCCAGCAGTGGAGATAGCGGGGAGACCCAGTACTTC
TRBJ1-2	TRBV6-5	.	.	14	CASSPGEQGISYTF	TGTGCCAGCAGCCCCGGCGAACAGGGAATTTCCTACACCTTC
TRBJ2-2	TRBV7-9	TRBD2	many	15	CASSSGLTNTGELFF	TGTGCCAGCAGTTCGGGACTAACGAACACCGGGGAGCTGTTTTTT
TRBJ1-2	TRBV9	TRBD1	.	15	CASSDTGGAGYGYTF	TGTGCCAGCAGCGACACAGGGGGCGCGGGCTATGGCTACACCTTC
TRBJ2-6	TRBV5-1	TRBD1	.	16	CASSLSTGTGGNVLTF	TGCGCCAGCAGCTTGTCTACGGGGACAGGGGGTAACGTCCTGACTTTC
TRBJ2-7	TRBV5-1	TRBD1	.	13	CASSLNRGYEQYF	TGCGCCAGCAGCTTAAACAGGGGCTACGAGCAGTACTTC
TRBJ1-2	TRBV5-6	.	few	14	CASSLRSSNYGYTF	TGTGCCAGCAGCCTGAGGTCAAGCAACTATGGCTACACCTTC
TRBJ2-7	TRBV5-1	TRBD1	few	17	CASSSLGVDRAAYEQYF	TGCGCCAGCAGCTCCCTCGGTGTAGACAGGGCGGCCTACGAGCAGTACTTC
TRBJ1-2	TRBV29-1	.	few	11	CSAGEGGSYTF	TGCAGCGCAGGGGAGGGAGGTAGCTACACCTTC
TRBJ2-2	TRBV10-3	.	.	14	CAGRRESNTGELFF	TGTGCCGGCAGGAGGGAATCGAACACCGGGGAGCTGTTTTTT
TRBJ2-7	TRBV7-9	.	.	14	CASSLGQAPYEQYF	TGTGCCAGCAGCTTAGGGCAGGCTCCCTACGAGCAGTACTTC